Sequencing of this T cell receptor (beta chain) was carried out in a study of CD8+CD57+ T cells in acquired aplastic anemia. In patients chosen for sequencing, flow cytometry had shown CD8+CD57+ cell expansion. Only about 15% of the 12 patients also had CD8+CD57+ effector memory cells sequenced. The patients all had a severe acquired aplastic anemia diagnosis. In germline, CDR1 is DFQATT, CDR2 SNEGSKA (reference sequence). The CDR3 consists of 13 residues. About this clonotype: Its cognate antigen is unknown. The junction and the germline gene differ at one end; a read error may be behind it.

Genomic DNA, the template, was used for profiling of the TCR beta VDJ and CDR3. TCRdb re-called the reads through MiXCR, storing one row per CDR3 protein. The repertoire holds roughly 20,000 distinct CDR3 sequences, with approximately 37% as singletons. Whole-study findings and limits: Simpson's diversity of CD8+ cells was not significantly different in patients compared with controls. A set of roughly 27 CD8+ CDR3 sequences was shared between patients and controls, and these sequences appeared highly expressed in patients. In patients, CD8+CD57+ cells had lower diversity than total CD4+ and CD8+ pools.

The sequenced material came from CD8+CD57+ T cells sorted from PBMCs. Stated subset: bead-enriched CD8+CD57+ effector memory T cells from SAA patients. The chain carries TRBV20-1 and TRBJ2-1, with a tentative D call TRBD2 (5 bases). This TCR derives from a human donor with aplastic anemia. The CDR3 DNA reads as TGCAGTGCTGAGGGAAGCTCCTACAATGGGCAGTTCTTC. It encodes CSAEGSSYNGQFF.